This TCR beta chain was recovered during a study of blood T cells in healthy people across ages. Study-level points and caveats: Older age coincided with a roughly linear decline in TCR beta diversity per million T cells.

The CDR3 runs 14 residues. The ends were cut back, 3 bases at V and 0 bases at J, with 8 bases in the middle. The germline V gene has CDR1 DFQATT and CDR2 SNEGSKA (reference sequence). As concerns this clonotype: Its antigen remains unidentified.

Combining a sample-barcoded 5' primer with a J-beta primer mix, a second PCR ran for about 7 to 12 cycles. Using its own MiXCR run on the 5' RACE reads, TCRdb lists one record per CDR3 protein. Here the sample spans under 1,100,000 distinct CDR3 sequences, less than 25% being singletons. In addition, the sample was reused for a study of T cells of mothers and their children. That source adds: Donation involved a few healthy Caucasian mothers and the six children that they had. Per 15 ul, 1.5 ug of RNA was used, with all extracted RNA going into cDNA synthesis. The TCR beta CDR3 read count exceeded 9 million for each mother and was some 3.1 million for each child.

The sequenced sample was blood. The clonotype was recovered from a girl aged 2 to 10 in good health. V gene TRBV20-1 combines with J gene TRBJ2-2; D gene ambiguous. Here the CDR3 DNA reads TGCAGTGCTAGCTTCAGACCGAACACCGGGGAGCTGTTTTTT. Translated, it gives CSASFRPNTGELFF.